This record looks at one T cell receptor (beta chain) sequence and its context. The data were obtained in a study of Graves' ophthalmopathy and Graves' hyperthyroidism. Trimming cost V 3 bases and J 7 bases; bases outside gene matches: 7. The V gene's germline CDR1 is LNHDA and CDR2 SQIVND (reference sequence). This CDR3 is 15 amino acids long. TCR beta CDR3 amplification used RNA transcripts. In the first round, RT-PCR was carried out with HTBI primers, and a multiplex PCR formed the second round. TCRdb analysed the multiplex PCR reads with MiXCR anew, one entry per CDR3 protein. The repertoire holds 20,000 to 25,000 distinct CDR3 sequences, with 48% as singletons.

The source is an adult woman with stable Graves' hyperthyroidism. Sequencing input: peripheral blood. The chain couples TRBV19 to TRBJ2-1; TRBD2 matches at 9 bases. The CDR3 sequence: CASSIGRAGGNEQFF. The CDR3 region has the DNA TGTGCCAGTAGTATCGGTCGGGCGGGAGGGAATGAGCAGTTCTTC.